This T cell receptor (beta chain) was sequenced for a study of OX40 agonist ivuxolimab in advanced cancers. Study details: Patients enrolled in dose escalation were diagnosed with hepatocellular carcinoma, melanoma, renal cell or head and neck cancer. Study-wide results and limits: Determination of antigen specificity was not performed for the expanded peripheral T cells.

No patient had autoimmune disease or received systemic immunosuppression. Sequencing was performed with immunoSEQ multiplex PCR; in TCRdb, only in-frame clones are kept and a portion is missing. This sample carries 50,000 to 75,000 clones, roughly four fifths of them seen once, and the ten largest clones take 9.8%. Comments on this clone: Its matching antigen is unknown.

The CDR3 has 15 amino acids. The trim removed 4 bases at V and 6 bases at J, leaving 10 bases unmatched. CDR1 is SGHVS, CDR2 FQNEAQ, per germline. The input for sequencing was CD4+ or CD8+ T cells sorted from blood, taken in a trial of the OX40 agonist ivuxolimab. The receptor was isolated from an adult with an advanced solid tumor such as melanoma, head and neck, liver or kidney cancer. This chain uses TRBV7-8 with TRBJ2-7; 9 bases align to TRBD2. The chain's CDR3 is CASSSNGGGAGEQYF. CDR3 nucleotides: TGTGCCAGCAGCTCTAACGGCGGGGGGGCGGGCGAGCAGTACTTC.